The present T cell receptor (beta chain) was sequenced within a study of graft-versus-host responses after intestinal transplantation. V lost 2 bases to trimming and J lost 4 bases; unmatched junction nucleotides: 11. Germline V gene data show CDR1 as MNHNS and CDR2 as SASEGT. This CDR3 region has 16 residues. Assay used: immunoSEQ multiplex PCR; TCRdb lists only in-frame clones, some missing. The profile covers 11,000 to 15,000 clones, with 74% appearing a single time and roughly 7% taken by the ten largest. Tissue from the graft was processed to free its intraepithelial and lamina propria lymphocytes.

The sequence derives from a human patient who received an intestinal transplant, so some T cells may come from the graft donor. Here the sequenced sample was ileum tissue, taken 16 days after intestinal transplant. The chain is built from TRBV6-1 and TRBJ2-7; 7 bases agree with TRBD2. The CDR3 spells CASSEIGLVRIYEQYF. The CDR3, as DNA: TGTGCCAGCAGTGAAATTGGACTAGTGAGGATATACGAGCAGTACTTC.